These T cell receptor beta chains were read from a single sample in a study of cytomegalovirus exposure and HLA in healthy donors. Profiled with immunoSEQ multiplex PCR; TCRdb holds only in-frame clones, not every one. The repertoire consists of 85,000 to 130,000 clones, with approximately 68% occurring once and the leading ten covering 4.8%. Input material: PBMCs. Receptors originate from a woman in her late teens or twenties in good health and CMV-seropositive. Both conserved end residues are part of each CDR3. The D gene is left open where the match is weak. The listing skips clone size in some rows; elsewhere it reads once, few, many or a size class.

size	V	J	D	DNA	CDR3
.	TRBV5-1	TRBJ1-5	.	TGCGCCAGCAGCTTGGACAGGGATCAGCCCCAGCATTTT	CASSLDRDQPQHF
.	TRBV14	TRBJ1-1	TRBD1	TGTGCCAGCAGCTCGGACAGGGGAGCTTTCTTT	CASSSDRGAFF
.	TRBV7-2	TRBJ1-5	.	TGTGCCAGCAGCTCTGACAGGAATCAGCCCCAGCATTTT	CASSSDRNQPQHF
.	TRBV6-4	TRBJ2-5	TRBD2	TGTGCCAGCAGTGAGACTAGCGGGAACCAAGAGACCCAGTACTTC	CASSETSGNQETQYF
once	TRBV7-3	TRBJ2-1	TRBD2	TGTGCCAGCAGCTTAATAGCGGGCAGAGCGGTTGAGCAGTTCTTC	CASSLIAGRAVEQFF
.	TRBV18	TRBJ2-1	.	TGTGCCAGCTCACCACCCCCCAGGGGAAATGAGCAGTTCTTC	CASSPPPRGNEQFF
.	TRBV11-2	TRBJ2-5	TRBD2	TGTGCCAGCAGCCCGACTAGCGGGAGAAGGAAGACCCAGTACTTC	CASSPTSGRRKTQYF
.	TRBV5-1	TRBJ2-1	TRBD2	TGCGCCAGCAGCTCACTAGCGGGGGATGAGCAGTTCTTC	CASSSLAGDEQFF
.	TRBV5-4	TRBJ1-3	TRBD1	TGTGCCAGCAGCTCCCGGGACAGTTACTCTGGAAACACCATATATTTT	CASSSRDSYSGNTIYF
.	TRBV29-1	TRBJ2-1	.	TGCAGCGTTGAAGGGCAGGGGTACTACAATGAGCAGTTCTTC	CSVEGQGYYNEQFF
.	TRBV6-1	TRBJ1-5	TRBD1	TGTGCCAGCAGTGGCACAGGGGCTCGAAATCAGCCCCAGCATTTT	CASSGTGARNQPQHF
.	TRBV19	TRBJ2-7	.	TGTGCCAGTAGTATCCCAGCAGCCAGGAGGTCCGAGCAGTACTTC	CASSIPAARRSEQYF
.	TRBV29-1	TRBJ2-1	TRBD2	TGCAGCGTTGAGGGTACTAGCGGCTACAATGAGCAGTTCTTC	CSVEGTSGYNEQFF
few	TRBV7-2	TRBJ2-5	TRBD2	TGTGCCAGCAGCTTAGCACTAGCGGGGTACCAAGAGACCCAGTACTTC	CASSLALAGYQETQYF
.	TRBV18	TRBJ2-3	TRBD1	TGTGCCAGCTCACGAGACAGGGGCGGCACAGATACGCAGTATTTT	CASSRDRGGTDTQYF
.	TRBV28	TRBJ1-5	.	TGTGCCAGCAGTTTATGGGCGGGAGACTATAGCAATCAGCCCCAGCATTTT	CASSLWAGDYSNQPQHF
.	TRBV4-3	TRBJ2-1	.	TGCGCCAGCAGCCAAGGAGGGAGATCCAGCTCCTACAATGAGCAGTTCTTC	CASSQGGRSSSYNEQFF
.	TRBV7-9	TRBJ2-3	.	TGTGCCAGCAGCTTAGTCCAGGGTCGGACAGATACGCAGTATTTT	CASSLVQGRTDTQYF
.	TRBV18	TRBJ2-7	.	TGTGCCAGCTCACCCCAGGAAGGCGGGGATAACGAGCAGTACTTC	CASSPQEGGDNEQYF
.	TRBV2	TRBJ2-1	TRBD2	TGTGCCAGCAGTGACGGGCTAGCGGGAGGTCTTGAGCAGTTCTTC	CASSDGLAGGLEQFF
.	TRBV6-4	TRBJ2-3	.	TGTGCCAGCAGTGACGGACAAACCACAGATACGCAGTATTTT	CASSDGQTTDTQYF
.	TRBV9	TRBJ2-3	TRBD2	TGTGCCAGCAGCGAGGGACTAGCGGTCTCCGATACGCAGTATTTT	CASSEGLAVSDTQYF
few	TRBV4-3	TRBJ1-1	.	TGCGCCAGCAGCAGGGAACGGACTATGAACACTGAAGCTTTCTTT	CASSRERTMNTEAFF
once	TRBV27	TRBJ2-7	TRBD2	TGTGCCAGCAGTGATCCGGGACTAGCGGGAGTCGAGCAGTACTTC	CASSDPGLAGVEQYF
.	TRBV2	TRBJ1-2	.	TGTGCCAGCAGTGATCCCGACAGCCTCGGCTACACCTTC	CASSDPDSLGYTF
.	TRBV28	TRBJ2-3	.	TGTGCCAGCAGTTTCGAGCAATTC	CASSFEQF
.	TRBV10-3	TRBJ2-7	TRBD2	TGTGCCATCAGTGATTGGCTAGCGGGCCCCGCTTCCTACGAGCAGTACTTC	CAISDWLAGPASYEQYF
.	TRBV7-3	TRBJ1-1	.	TGTGCCAGCAGCCCTAGCAACACTGAAGCTTTCTTT	CASSPSNTEAFF
.	TRBV5-4	TRBJ1-4	TRBD1	TGTGCCAGCAGCGCCCCGGGACAGAGCAATGAAAAACTGTTTTTT	CASSAPGQSNEKLFF
once	TRBV6-4	TRBJ2-3	TRBD2	TGTGCCAGCAGTGTGTTAGCGGGTGCCACAGATACGCAGTATTTT	CASSVLAGATDTQYF
.	TRBV25-1	TRBJ2-2	TRBD2	TGTGCCAGCAGTAGTCCCCTTCGCGCGGGAGGGAACACCGGGGAGCTGTTTTTT	CASSSPLRAGGNTGELFF
.	TRBV9	TRBJ1-2	.	TGTGCCAGCAGCGTAACGGCAGGGTCTAACTATGGCTACACCTTC	CASSVTAGSNYGYTF
.	TRBV15	TRBJ2-7	TRBD2	TGTGCCACCAGCAGAGATGTGGCGGGAGGCTACCCCTACGAGCAGTACTTC	CATSRDVAGGYPYEQYF
few	TRBV29-1	TRBJ2-7	.	TGCAGCGTTGAGGCAGGCGACCCCTACGAGCAGTACTTC	CSVEAGDPYEQYF
.	TRBV25-1	TRBJ2-5	TRBD2	TGTGCCAGCAGACGACGGACTAGCGGCATCCAAGAGACCCAGTACTTC	CASRRRTSGIQETQYF
.	TRBV6-5	TRBJ2-7	TRBD2	TGTGCCAGCAGTTACTCCGGGACTAGCGACTACGAGCAGTACTTC	CASSYSGTSDYEQYF
few	TRBV4-1	TRBJ2-5	TRBD2	TGCGCCAGCAGCCAAGGAAAACTAGCGCCCCCCGGTGAGACCCAGTACTTC	CASSQGKLAPPGETQYF
few	TRBV5-1	TRBJ1-2	TRBD1	TGCGCCAGCAGCTTGCCCCGGGACAGGGGGGACTATGGCTACACCTTC	CASSLPRDRGDYGYTF
few	TRBV29-1	TRBJ1-1	.	TGCAGCGTTGCCTGGGGGCGATTGAACACTGAAGCTTTCTTT	CSVAWGRLNTEAFF
.	TRBV7-9	TRBJ2-3	TRBD1	TGTGCCAGCAGCGGCCGGGACAGGGCCCCAGATACGCAGTATTTT	CASSGRDRAPDTQYF
once	TRBV27	TRBJ2-3	.	TGTGCCAGCAGTTTCGGTTCGGACATCGGTACGCAGTATTTT	CASSFGSDIGTQYF
.	TRBV5-1	TRBJ2-7	TRBD2	TGCGCCAGCAGCGGGGGGACTAGCGGGAGACACGAGCAGTACTTC	CASSGGTSGRHEQYF
.	TRBV28	TRBJ2-7	.	TGTGCCAGCAGTTTATTGGTGGGAGTAGGGGAGCAGTACTTC	CASSLLVGVGEQYF
.	TRBV27	TRBJ2-5	.	TGTGCCAGCAAGGCGGGAAGGGAGACCCAGTACTTC	CASKAGRETQYF
.	TRBV30	TRBJ1-4	.	TGTGCCTGGAGTATGCAGGGGCTGGATGAAAAACTGTTTTTT	CAWSMQGLDEKLFF
few	TRBV4-1	TRBJ2-7	.	TGCGCCAGCAGCTCTGGTCCCCTTGAGTTGTACGAGCAGTACTTC	CASSSGPLELYEQYF
.	TRBV13	TRBJ2-5	.	TGTGCCAGCAGCTTTCAGTCGCAAGAGACCCAGTACTTC	CASSFQSQETQYF
.	TRBV6-5	TRBJ1-5	.	TGTGCCAGCAGTTACTCGGAGGGCGGTCAGCCCCAGCATTTT	CASSYSEGGQPQHF
.	TRBV18	TRBJ2-7	TRBD2	TGTGCCAGCTCACCAGGACTAGCGGGAGCAGGAGAGCAGTACTTC	CASSPGLAGAGEQYF
.	TRBV10-3	TRBJ2-7	TRBD1	TGTGCCATCAGACGGACAGGATCCTCCTACGAGCAGTACTTC	CAIRRTGSSYEQYF
.	TRBV7-9	TRBJ2-5	TRBD1	TGTGCCAGCAGGGAGGGACAGGGAGAGACCCAGTACTTC	CASREGQGETQYF
few	TRBV6-4	TRBJ1-4	.	TGTGCCAGCAGTGACCGGGAACAAGGAAAACTGTTTTTT	CASSDREQGKLFF
.	TRBV5-1	TRBJ2-1	TRBD1	TGCGCCAGCACCACAGGGGAGTACAATGAGCAGTTCTTC	CASTTGEYNEQFF
.	TRBV5-1	TRBJ2-5	TRBD2	TGCGCCAGCAACCTAGCGGGCCAAGAGACCCAGTACTTC	CASNLAGQETQYF
.	TRBV7-3	TRBJ2-5	.	TGTGCCAGCAGCCCCCGACAGTCCCGCACCGTTCAAGAGACCCAGTACTTC	CASSPRQSRTVQETQYF